The 21 T cell receptor beta chains given below trace back to one sample, sequenced in a study of T cell responses to AZD1222 COVID-19 vaccine. Sequenced by immunoSEQ multiplex PCR; TCRdb stores in-frame clones only, minus some. The profile covers roughly 120,000 clones, with 80% to 90% appearing a single time and approximately 7.6% taken by the ten largest. The material was peripheral blood, obtained on day 0 of AZD1222 vaccination. The receptors derive from an adult in good health.

This chain joins TRBV4-3 and TRBJ2-7; a possible D gene is TRBD1 (5 bases). The CDR3 has 15 amino acids. Deletions cut 4 bases from V and 1 base from J, with 14 bases between. Germline CDR1 LGHNA, CDR2 YSLEER. Written as DNA, the CDR3 is TGCGCCAGCAGCCCCCTCCCGCAGGGTTCCTACGAGCAGTACTTC. Translated: CASSPLPQGSYEQYF.

The chain links TRBV7-2 to TRBJ2-7; D not resolved. The CDR3 has 17 residues. Deletions cut 4 bases from V and 2 bases from J, with 21 bases between. The V gene's germline CDR1 is SGHTA and CDR2 FQGNSA. The CDR3 is CASSWVFYGSRPYEQYF. The DNA for the CDR3 is TGTGCCAGCAGCTGGGTGTTTTATGGAAGTCGGCCCTACGAGCAGTACTTC. The whole variable domain, remainder taken from reference TRBV7-2 and TRBJ2-7, is GAGVSQSPSNKVTEKGKDVELRCDPISGHTALYWYRQSLGQGLEFLIYFQGNSAPDKSGLPSDRFSAERTGGSVSTLTIQRTQQEDSAVYLCASSWVFYGSRPYEQYFGPGTRLTVT.

The V call is TRBV27, the J call TRBJ2-7; a weak D match, TRBD1 (6 bases). The V and J ends lost 2 bases and 5 bases respectively, with 19 bases between them. The germline V gene encodes CDR1 MNHEY and CDR2 SMNVEV (reference sequence). The CDR3 is made up of 16 amino acids. The CDR3 loop reads CASSLRVPTDSHEQYF. DNA of the CDR3: TGTGCCAGCAGTTTAAGGGTACCCACGGACAGTCACGAGCAGTACTTC.

This chain's CDR3 is CASSLAGTTLAGELFF. CDR3 coding DNA: TGTGCCAGCAGCTTAGCCGGGACTACCCTTGCCGGGGAGCTGTTTTTT. The chain recombines TRBV7-9 with TRBJ2-2, with 7 positions matching TRBD2. CDR1 is SEHNR and CDR2 is FQNEAQ in the germline V gene (reference sequence). Germline trimming cut 0 bases from V and 6 bases from J; bases unmatched to any gene: 7. This CDR3 is 16 amino acids long.

V gene TRBV10-3 combines with J gene TRBJ1-2, with 12 bases that match TRBD1. Germline V gene data show CDR1 as ENHRY and CDR2 as SYGVKD. After removal of 6 bases from V and 4 bases from J, the junction contained 6 bases not matched to a gene. The CDR3 totals 15 residues. The DNA for the CDR3 is TGTGCCATCAGCCGGGACAGGGGGCTCGGCTATGGCTACACCTTC. This codes for CAISRDRGLGYGYTF.

The V call is TRBV3-1 (or the pseudogene TRBV3-2), the J call TRBJ2-1, with D tentatively TRBD2 (7 bases). Trimming cost V 4 bases and J 9 bases, with 22 bases left between them. CDR1 LGHDT and CDR2 YNNKEL come from the germline V gene (reference sequence). CDR3 length: 16 amino acids. The CDR3 protein is CASSPSGGGIRGEQFF. The CDR3 DNA sequence: TGTGCCAGCAGCCCGTCGGGGGGCGGGATTCGGGGTGAGCAGTTCTTC.

This clone appeared a few times. The V call is TRBV25-1, the J call TRBJ2-7; 8 bases are a match to TRBD1. Germline values: CDR1 MGHDK, CDR2 SYGVNS. Germline trimming cut 1 base from V and 4 bases from J; bases unmatched to any gene: 6. The CDR3 runs to 15 residues. In nucleotides, the CDR3 is TGTGCCAGCAGTGAATTGGGGACAGGCCTTTACGAGCAGTACTTC. It encodes CASSELGTGLYEQYF.

V usage is TRBV19 and J usage is TRBJ2-5, with D perhaps TRBD1 or TRBD2 (5 bases each). V was shortened by 5 bases and J by 9 bases, with 16 bases between the two germline ends. Germline V CDR1 and CDR2: LNHDA, SQIVND (reference sequence). The CDR3 extends over 13 amino acids. This CDR3 reads CASSPTGAKAQYF. The CDR3 DNA follows: TGTGCCAGTAGTCCCACCGGGGCGAAGGCCCAGTACTTC. Combining the CDR3 with reference TRBV19 and TRBJ2-5 gives the whole variable domain DGGITQSPKYLFRKEGQNVTLSCEQNLNHDAMYWYRQDPGQGLRLIYYSQIVNDFQKGDIAEGYSVSREKKESFPLTVTSAQKNPTAFYLCASSPTGAKAQYFGPGTRLLVL.

The chain carries TRBV7-9 and TRBJ1-2; the D is unclear. The ends were cut back, 7 bases at V and 3 bases at J, with 6 bases in the middle. Looked up from germline, CDR1 is SEHNR and CDR2 is FQNEAQ (reference sequence). The CDR3 has 11 residues. The CDR3 DNA sequence: TGTGCCAGCACCGGGGACTATGGCTACACCTTC. This sequence encodes CASTGDYGYTF.

The chain couples TRBV6-2 or TRBV6-3 to TRBJ2-5; D unclear. The germline gives CDR1 MNHEY, CDR2 SVGEGT. The CDR3 extends over 14 amino acids. The V end lost 3 bases, the J end lost 2 bases, and 10 bases lay between the germline ends. CDR3 protein: CASSYNSAQETQYF. The CDR3 DNA reads as TGTGCCAGCAGTTATAACTCCGCGCAAGAGACCCAGTACTTC.

The chain carries TRBV6-5 and TRBJ2-7, with 8 bases matching TRBD2. The junction had 5 bases not matched to a gene; V was cut back by 4 bases and J by 6 bases. The germline CDR1 and CDR2 sequences are MNHEY and SVGAGI. CDR3 length: 13 amino acids. CDR3 sequence: CASSSTSVSEQYF. The CDR3 DNA is TGTGCCAGCAGTTCGACTAGCGTGAGCGAGCAGTACTTC.

This rearrangement joins TRBV6-5 to TRBJ1-3; D ambiguous. Germline loops: CDR1 MNHEY, CDR2 SVGAGI. CDR3 length equals 14 residues. V dropped 4 bases and J dropped 0 bases, with 7 bases sitting between them. CDR3 nucleotide sequence: TGTGCCAGCAGTTCTGTACTCTCTGGAAACACCATATATTTT. It is translated as CASSSVLSGNTIYF.

This chain links TRBV18 with TRBJ2-3; D ambiguous. Germline lookup yields CDR1 KGHSH and CDR2 LQKENI. The length of the CDR3 is 13 residues. The V gene lost 2 bases and the J gene lost 3 bases, with 6 bases spanning the gap. CDR3 residues: CASSPFSTDTQYF. In DNA form, the CDR3 reads TGTGCCAGCTCACCATTTTCGACAGATACGCAGTATTTT. The variable domain in full, with the rest retrieved from reference TRBV18 and TRBJ2-3, is NAGVMQNPRHLVRRRGQEARLRCSPMKGHSHVYWYRQLPEEGLKFMVYLQKENIIDESGMPKERFSAEFPKEGPSILRIQQVVRGDSAAYFCASSPFSTDTQYFGPGTRLTVL.

The DNA for the CDR3 is TGCGCCAGCAGTGTGGGCGGGGTGAACACTGAAGCTTTCTTT. Encoded protein: CASSVGGVNTEAFF. The rearrangement uses TRBV10-2 and TRBJ1-1; D not certain. Germline V CDR1 and CDR2: WSHSY, SAAADI. V lost 4 bases to trimming and J lost 0 bases, with 9 bases between them. The CDR3 extends over 14 amino acids.

There are a few counts of this clone. The chain couples TRBV5-1 to TRBJ1-1; D is uncertain. V lost 0 bases to trimming and J lost 1 base, with 13 bases between them. Germline V gene data show CDR1 as SGHRS and CDR2 as YFSETQ. The CDR3 sequence is 16 residues long. In nucleotides, the CDR3 is TGCGCCAGCAGCTTGGCCCAGGCGTTGGGGAACACTGAAGCTTTCTTT. As protein: CASSLAQALGNTEAFF.

The genes are TRBV11-2 and TRBJ2-5; D is possibly TRBD2 (6 bases). Deletions cut 5 bases from V and 4 bases from J, with 20 bases between. Germline-derived CDR1 and CDR2 are SGHAT and FQNNGV. The CDR3 has 16 amino acids. Here the CDR3 reads CASSPVERTGGETQYF. CDR3 bases: TGTGCCAGCAGCCCCGTCGAGCGGACCGGGGGAGAGACCCAGTACTTC.

V usage is TRBV7-2 and J usage is TRBJ2-4; tentative D call: TRBD2 (5 bases). Trimming removed 0 bases at V and 8 bases at J, with 11 bases between. The CDR3 is 14 residues long. Germline V gene data show CDR1 as SGHTA and CDR2 as FQGNSA. As DNA, the CDR3 is TGTGCCAGCAGCTTAGCGTCGGACTTGGACATTCAGTACTTC. This translates into CASSLASDLDIQYF.

The rearrangement links TRBV30 to TRBJ1-1; tentatively, D is TRBD1 (5 bases). Between the trimmed V and J ends, which lost 3 bases and 0 bases, there was a span of 8 bases. Germline CDR1 reads GTSNPN; CDR2 reads SVGIG (reference sequence). The CDR3 has 13 residues. CDR3 protein: CAWSQGLNTEAFF. CDR3 coding DNA: TGTGCCTGGAGCCAGGGCTTGAACACTGAAGCTTTCTTT.

CDR3 nucleotide sequence: TGCGCCAGCAGAGGCGGAGCAGGCGGGGAGCTGTTTTTT. Amino acids: CASRGGAGGELFF. The rearrangement links TRBV10-1 to TRBJ2-2; D uncertain. The CDR3 covers 13 residues. The germline V gene has CDR1 WNHNN and CDR2 SYGVQD (reference sequence). The V end lost 6 bases, the J end lost 7 bases, and 12 bases lay between the germline ends.

The CDR3 here is CASSPSSGGLSYEQYF. The CDR3 DNA sequence: TGTGCCAGCAGTCCGTCATCAGGGGGCCTCTCCTACGAGCAGTACTTC. The chain recombines TRBV27 with TRBJ2-7, with 8 bases matching TRBD1. The CDR3 covers 16 residues. V lost 5 bases to trimming and J lost 0 bases; unmatched junction nucleotides: 9. Germline V lookup: CDR1 MNHEY, CDR2 SMNVEV (reference sequence).

CDR3 sequence reads: CASSLAGLGAFF. The CDR3 nucleotides read TGCGCCAGCAGCTTGGCCGGGTTGGGGGCTTTCTTT. The gene calls are TRBV5-1 and TRBJ1-1; D ambiguous. The V end lost 0 bases, the J end lost 11 bases, and 11 bases lay between the germline ends. Germline-derived CDR1 and CDR2 are SGHRS and YFSETQ. This CDR3 is 12 amino acids long.